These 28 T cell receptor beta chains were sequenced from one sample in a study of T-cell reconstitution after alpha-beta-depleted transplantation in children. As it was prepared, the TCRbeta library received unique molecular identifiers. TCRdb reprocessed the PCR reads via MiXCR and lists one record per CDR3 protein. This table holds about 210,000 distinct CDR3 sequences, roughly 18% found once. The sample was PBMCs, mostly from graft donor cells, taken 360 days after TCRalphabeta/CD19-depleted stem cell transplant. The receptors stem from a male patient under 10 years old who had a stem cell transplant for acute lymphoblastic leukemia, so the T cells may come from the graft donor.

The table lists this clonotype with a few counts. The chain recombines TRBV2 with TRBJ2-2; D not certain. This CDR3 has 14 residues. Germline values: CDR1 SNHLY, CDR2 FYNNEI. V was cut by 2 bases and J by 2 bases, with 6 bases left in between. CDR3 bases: TGTGCCAGCAGTGAATCCCGTAACACCGGGGAGCTGTTTTTT. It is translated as CASSESRNTGELFF.

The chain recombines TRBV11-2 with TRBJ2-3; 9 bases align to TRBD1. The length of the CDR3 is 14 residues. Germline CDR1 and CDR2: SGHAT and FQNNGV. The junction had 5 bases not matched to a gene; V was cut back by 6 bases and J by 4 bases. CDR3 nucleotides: TGTGCCAGCAGACCCCGGACAGGGGCAGATACGCAGTATTTT. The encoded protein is CASRPRTGADTQYF.

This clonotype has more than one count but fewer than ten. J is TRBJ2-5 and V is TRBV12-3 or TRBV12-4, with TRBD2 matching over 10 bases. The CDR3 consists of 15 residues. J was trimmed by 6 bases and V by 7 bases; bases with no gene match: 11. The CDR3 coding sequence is TGTGCCAGCATCCTCACCGGGACTAGCGAACAGACCCAGTACTTC. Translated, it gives CASILTGTSEQTQYF.

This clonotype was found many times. The CDR3 here is CATSDFNRNTGELFF. DNA of the CDR3: TGTGCCACCAGTGATTTCAACAGAAACACCGGGGAGCTGTTTTTT. The chain has TRBV24-1 and TRBJ2-2; D gene ambiguous. There are 15 residues in the CDR3. Germline-derived CDR1 and CDR2 are KGHDR and SFDVKD. V gave up 1 base and J gave up 2 bases, with 7 bases separating them.

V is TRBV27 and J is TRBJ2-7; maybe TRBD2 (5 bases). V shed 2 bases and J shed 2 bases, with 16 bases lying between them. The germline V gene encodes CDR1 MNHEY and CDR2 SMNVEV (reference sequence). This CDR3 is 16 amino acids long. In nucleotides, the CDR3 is TGTGCCAGCAGTTTAGAGGGCAGGCCTTCCCCCTACGAGCAGTACTTC. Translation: CASSLEGRPSPYEQYF.

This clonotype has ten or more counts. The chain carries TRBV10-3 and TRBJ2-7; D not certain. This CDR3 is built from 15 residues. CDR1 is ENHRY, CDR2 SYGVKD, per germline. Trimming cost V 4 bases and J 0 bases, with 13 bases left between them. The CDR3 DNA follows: TGTGCCATCAGTGCAAAACAGACCAGCTCCTACGAGCAGTACTTC. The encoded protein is CAISAKQTSSYEQYF.

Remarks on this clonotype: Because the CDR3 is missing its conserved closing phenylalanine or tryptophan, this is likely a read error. The chain's CDR3 is CATSSPGELFV. CDR3 bases: TGTGCCACCTCTTCGCCCGGGGAGCTGTTTGTT. The rearrangement links TRBV10-3 to TRBJ2-2; no clear D. Trimming pared 10 bases from V and 6 bases from J, leaving 9 bases between. The CDR3 consists of 11 residues. Germline V lookup: CDR1 ENHRY, CDR2 SYGVKD.

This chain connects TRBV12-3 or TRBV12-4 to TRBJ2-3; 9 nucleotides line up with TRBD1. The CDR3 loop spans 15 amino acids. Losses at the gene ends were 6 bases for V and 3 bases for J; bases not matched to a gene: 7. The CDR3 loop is CASSGTGGATDTQYF. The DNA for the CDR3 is TGTGCCAGCAGCGGTACAGGGGGCGCAACAGATACGCAGTATTTT.

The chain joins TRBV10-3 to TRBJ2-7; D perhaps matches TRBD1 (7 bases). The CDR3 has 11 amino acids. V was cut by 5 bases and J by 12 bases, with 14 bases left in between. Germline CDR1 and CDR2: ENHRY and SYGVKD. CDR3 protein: CAISLRGALYF. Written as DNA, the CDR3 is TGTGCCATCAGTCTCAGGGGGGCTTTGTACTTC.

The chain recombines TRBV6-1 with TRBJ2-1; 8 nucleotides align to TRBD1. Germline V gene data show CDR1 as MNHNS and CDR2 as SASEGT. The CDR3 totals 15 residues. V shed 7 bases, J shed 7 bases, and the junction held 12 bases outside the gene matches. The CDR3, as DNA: TGTGCCAGCACGGGGCCCAGGGGGCGCAGAAATGAGCAGTTCTTC. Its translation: CASTGPRGRRNEQFF.

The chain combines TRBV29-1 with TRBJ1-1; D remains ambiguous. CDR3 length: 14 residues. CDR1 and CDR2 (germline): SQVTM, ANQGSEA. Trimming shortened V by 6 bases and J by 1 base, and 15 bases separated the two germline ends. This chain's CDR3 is CSVLLLPANTEAFF. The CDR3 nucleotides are TGCAGCGTCCTACTCCTACCAGCGAACACTGAAGCTTTCTTT.

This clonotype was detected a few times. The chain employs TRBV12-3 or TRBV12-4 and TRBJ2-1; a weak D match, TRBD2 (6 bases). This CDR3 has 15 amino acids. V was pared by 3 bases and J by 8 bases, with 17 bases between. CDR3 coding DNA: TGTGCCAGCAGTTTCGGGACTGCCGCGGTCGATGAGCAGTTCTTC. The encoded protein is CASSFGTAAVDEQFF.

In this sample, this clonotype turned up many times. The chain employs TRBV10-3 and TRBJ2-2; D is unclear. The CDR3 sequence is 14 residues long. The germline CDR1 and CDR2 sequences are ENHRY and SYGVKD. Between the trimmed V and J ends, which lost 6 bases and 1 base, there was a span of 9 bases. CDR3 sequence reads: CAISRTENTGELFF. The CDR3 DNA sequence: TGTGCCATCAGCCGGACCGAGAACACCGGGGAGCTGTTTTTT.

The CDR3 here is CASSYPLSDTQYF. DNA of the CDR3: TGTGCCAGCAGTTACCCCCTTTCTGATACGCAGTATTTT. This chain joins TRBV6-5 and TRBJ2-3, with D unclear. Germline V gives CDR1 MNHEY, CDR2 SVGAGI. V was pared by 2 bases and J by 6 bases, with 9 bases between. CDR3 length: 13 residues.

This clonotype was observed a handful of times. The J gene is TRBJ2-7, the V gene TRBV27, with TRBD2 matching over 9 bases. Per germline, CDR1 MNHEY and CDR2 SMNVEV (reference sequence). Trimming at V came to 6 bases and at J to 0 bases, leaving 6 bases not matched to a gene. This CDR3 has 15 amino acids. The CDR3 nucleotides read TGTGCCAGCAGAATAGCGGGGGAGCCCTCCTACGAGCAGTACTTC. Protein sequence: CASRIAGEPSYEQYF.

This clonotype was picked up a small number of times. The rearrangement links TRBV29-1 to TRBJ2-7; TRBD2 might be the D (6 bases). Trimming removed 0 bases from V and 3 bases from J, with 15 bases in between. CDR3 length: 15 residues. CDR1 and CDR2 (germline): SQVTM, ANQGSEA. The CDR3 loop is CSVEEPFGGDYEQYF. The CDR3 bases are TGCAGCGTTGAAGAACCCTTTGGAGGGGACTACGAGCAGTACTTC.

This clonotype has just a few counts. CDR3 region: CASSSRGLSGYF. The CDR3 DNA is TGTGCCAGCAGCTCGAGGGGGCTCAGCGGATATTTT. The chain joins TRBV7-2 to TRBJ2-3, with TRBD1 identical over 7 bases. CDR1 SGHTA and CDR2 FQGNSA come from the germline V gene. V was pared by 4 bases and J by 15 bases, with 10 bases of the junction left unmatched. This CDR3 has 12 amino acids.

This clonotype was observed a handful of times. CDR3 in DNA: TGTGCCAGCAGCTTAACAAGTAGCAATCAGCCCCAGCATTTT. It is translated as CASSLTSSNQPQHF. The V and J genes are TRBV7-8 and TRBJ1-5; D unresolved. Germline CDR1 reads SGHVS; CDR2 reads FQNEAQ. Trimming pared 2 bases from V and 0 bases from J, leaving 5 bases between. The CDR3 has 14 amino acids.

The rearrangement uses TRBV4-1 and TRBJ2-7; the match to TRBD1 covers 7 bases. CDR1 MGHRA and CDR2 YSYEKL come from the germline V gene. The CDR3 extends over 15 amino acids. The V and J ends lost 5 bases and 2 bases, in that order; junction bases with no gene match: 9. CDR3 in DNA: TGCGCCAGCAGCAACAGCGGACAGGTAGCCTACGAGCAGTACTTC. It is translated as CASSNSGQVAYEQYF.

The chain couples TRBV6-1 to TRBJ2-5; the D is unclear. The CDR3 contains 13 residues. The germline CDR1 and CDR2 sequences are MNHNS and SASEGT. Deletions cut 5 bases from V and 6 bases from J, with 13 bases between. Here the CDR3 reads CASSPLGLQTQYF. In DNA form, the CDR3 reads TGTGCCAGCAGTCCCCTCGGCCTGCAGACCCAGTACTTC.

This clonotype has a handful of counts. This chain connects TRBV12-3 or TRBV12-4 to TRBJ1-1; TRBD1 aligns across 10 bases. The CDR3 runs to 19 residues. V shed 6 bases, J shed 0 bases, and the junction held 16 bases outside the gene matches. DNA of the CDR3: TGTGCCAGCAGCTCCCGGGACAGGGGCCTCCTGTTCATGAACACTGAAGCTTTCTTT. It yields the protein CASSSRDRGLLFMNTEAFF.

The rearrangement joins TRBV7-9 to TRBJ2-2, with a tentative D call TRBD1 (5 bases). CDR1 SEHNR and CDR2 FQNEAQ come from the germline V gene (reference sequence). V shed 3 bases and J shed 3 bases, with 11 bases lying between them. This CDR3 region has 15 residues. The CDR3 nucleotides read TGTGCCAGCAGCTTGAGGCCCAGGGACACCGGGGAGCTGTTTTTT. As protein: CASSLRPRDTGELFF.

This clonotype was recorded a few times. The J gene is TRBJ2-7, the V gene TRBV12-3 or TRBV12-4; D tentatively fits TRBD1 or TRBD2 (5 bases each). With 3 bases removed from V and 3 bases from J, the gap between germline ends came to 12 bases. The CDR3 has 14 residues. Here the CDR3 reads CASSLSGAVYEQYF. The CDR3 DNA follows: TGTGCCAGCAGTTTGTCCGGGGCGGTCTACGAGCAGTACTTC.

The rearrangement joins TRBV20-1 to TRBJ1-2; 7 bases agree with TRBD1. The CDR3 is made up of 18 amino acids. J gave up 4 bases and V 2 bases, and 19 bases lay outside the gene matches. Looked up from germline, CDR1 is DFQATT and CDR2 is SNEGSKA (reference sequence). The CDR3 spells CSARLRAGGEGLFYGYTF. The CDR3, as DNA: TGCAGTGCTAGACTACGGGCAGGGGGTGAAGGGCTGTTCTATGGCTACACCTTC.

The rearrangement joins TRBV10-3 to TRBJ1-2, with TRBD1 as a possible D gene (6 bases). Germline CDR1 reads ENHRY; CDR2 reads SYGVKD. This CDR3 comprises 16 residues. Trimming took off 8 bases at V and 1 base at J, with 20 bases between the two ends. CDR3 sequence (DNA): TGTGCCATCCCACACGCGGGGGGGCGATATAACTATGGCTACACCTTC. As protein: CAIPHAGGRYNYGYTF.

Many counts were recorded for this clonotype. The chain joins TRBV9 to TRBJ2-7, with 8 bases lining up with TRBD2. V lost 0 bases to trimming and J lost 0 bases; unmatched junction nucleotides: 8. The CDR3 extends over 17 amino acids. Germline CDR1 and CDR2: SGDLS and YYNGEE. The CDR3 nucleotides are TGTGCCAGCAGCGTAGCCCGAAGCGGGGGTCCCTCCTACGAGCAGTACTTC. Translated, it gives CASSVARSGGPSYEQYF.

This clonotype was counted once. CDR3 sequence: CSVEDSRGDQYF. The CDR3 nucleotides are TGCAGCGTTGAAGATAGTAGGGGGGATCAGTACTTC. This chain joins TRBV29-1 and TRBJ2-4; perhaps D is TRBD1 or TRBD2 (6 bases each). Germline V lookup: CDR1 SQVTM, CDR2 ANQGSEA. Trimming left V 0 bases short and J 12 bases short, with 12 bases between. This CDR3 spans 12 amino acids.

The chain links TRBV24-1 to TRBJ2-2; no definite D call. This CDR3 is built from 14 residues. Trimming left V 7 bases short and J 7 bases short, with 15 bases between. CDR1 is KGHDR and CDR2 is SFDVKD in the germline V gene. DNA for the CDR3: TGTGCCACCAGCACCCTGAGAGGCGACGGGGAGCTGTTTTTT. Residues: CATSTLRGDGELFF.